One sample yielded the 3 T cell receptor beta chains listed below, sequenced in a study of blood T cell repertoires in COVID-19. Here immunoSEQ multiplex PCR was the method, and the copy in TCRdb shows in-frame clones only, minus some. This table has 95,000 to 120,000 clones, roughly 82% appearing once. Sequenced: peripheral blood. Receptors were obtained from a woman aged 40 to 50 with acute or convalescent COVID-19.

The chain combines TRBV11-3 with TRBJ1-5; TRBD1 matches 7 bases. The CDR3 sequence is 16 residues long. After removal of 1 base from V and 5 bases from J, the junction contained 8 bases not matched to a gene. Germline V CDR1 and CDR2: SGHNT, YENEEA. DNA of the CDR3: TGTGCCAGCAGCTTAGCCTTAGACAGGGTGGATCAGCCCCAGCATTTT. This gives the protein CASSLALDRVDQPQHF.

The V gene is TRBV19, the J gene TRBJ2-4; no definite D call. V lost 1 base and J 8 bases, leaving 3 bases between the germline ends. CDR1 is LNHDA and CDR2 is SQIVND in the germline V gene (reference sequence). There are 11 residues in the CDR3. CDR3: CASSIADIQYF. Here the CDR3 DNA reads TGTGCCAGTAGTATAGCGGACATTCAGTACTTC.

For the CDR3, the DNA is TGTGCCAGCAGCTTATGGGGCATTTCTGGTCAGCCCCAGCATTTT. Protein: CASSLWGISGQPQHF. The chain carries TRBV7-2 and TRBJ1-5, with a possible D match to TRBD1 (5 bases). CDR3 length equals 15 residues. Germline CDR1 and CDR2: SGHTA and FQGNSA. Between the trimmed V and J ends, which lost 2 bases and 6 bases, there was a span of 14 bases.